Presented here are 9 T cell receptor beta chains from one specimen sequenced in a study of T cell repertoires in cytomegalovirus infection. TCRdb reprocessed the reads via MiXCR and lists one record per CDR3 protein. The table includes hundreds of thousands of distinct CDR3 sequences, about 30% detected once. These receptors have no known antigen. The sequences come from cultured PBMCs, collected from culture after CMV antigen stimulation. The origin of the receptors is a human donor in good health (CMV status not recorded). Some clones in this sample may be carry-over from other donors' samples.

V usage is TRBV4-2 and J usage is TRBJ2-2, with D perhaps TRBD1 (6 bases). The CDR3 spans 14 residues. V was pared by 0 bases and J by 11 bases, with 13 bases between. Germline lookup yields CDR1 LGHNA and CDR2 YNFKEQ. CDR3 loop: CASSQDRTALELFF. The CDR3 nucleotides are TGTGCCAGCAGCCAAGATCGGACAGCCTTAGAGCTGTTTTTT.

The chain has TRBV29-1 and TRBJ1-2; 10 nucleotides match TRBD1. CDR3 size: 12 residues. Germline V gene sequence: CDR1 SQVTM, CDR2 ANQGSEA. Losses at the gene ends were 4 bases for V and 10 bases for J; bases not matched to a gene: 6. The CDR3 sequence is CSVVWDRGFYTF. The CDR3 nucleotides read TGCAGCGTTGTCTGGGACAGGGGCTTCTACACCTTC.

The J gene is TRBJ2-7, the V gene TRBV18; perhaps TRBD2 as D (6 bases). Between the trimmed V and J ends, which lost 1 base and 6 bases, there was a span of 22 bases. There are 17 residues in the CDR3. Per the germline V gene, CDR1 is KGHSH and CDR2 is LQKENI. DNA of the CDR3: TGTGCCAGCTCACCACGGGCTAGCGTGAGTGAAGTGGGCGAGCAGTACTTC. This gives the protein CASSPRASVSEVGEQYF.

The chain carries TRBV6-1 and TRBJ1-4, with a weak D call TRBD1 (5 bases). The CDR3 runs 15 residues. Trimming pared 10 bases from V and 7 bases from J, leaving 22 bases between. In germline, CDR1 is MNHNS, CDR2 SASEGT. The CDR3 DNA is TGTGCCACGGGGCTTTTTGTTGGGTCGGGTGAAAAACTGTTTTTT. Its translation: CATGLFVGSGEKLFF.

This clonotype was picked up a small number of times. V and J are TRBV12-3 or TRBV12-4 and TRBJ1-1; D uncertain. V was pared by 3 bases and J by 1 base, with 9 bases between. This CDR3 is built from 14 residues. This chain's CDR3 is CASSFGQPNTEAFF. DNA for the CDR3: TGTGCCAGCAGTTTTGGCCAGCCGAACACTGAAGCTTTCTTT.

The chain's CDR3 is CASSQPRGLGVNQPQHF. The CDR3 DNA follows: TGCGCCAGCAGTCAACCTCGCGGATTGGGGGTGAATCAGCCCCAGCATTTT. The chain couples TRBV23-1 to TRBJ1-5; TRBD1 is a possible D gene (5 bases). TRBV23-1 is sorted into the ORF group, with uncertain function. V was trimmed by 2 bases and J by 4 bases, leaving 18 bases between them. CDR3 length: 17 amino acids.

CDR3 sequence reads: CAISERTSQETQYF. Here the CDR3 DNA reads TGTGCCATCAGTGAAAGGACAAGCCAAGAGACCCAGTACTTC. V and J are TRBV10-3 and TRBJ2-5, with TRBD1 as a possible D gene (5 bases). The V gene's germline CDR1 is ENHRY and CDR2 SYGVKD. V lost 3 bases and J 1 base, leaving 9 bases between the germline ends. This CDR3 has 14 residues.

This clonotype appeared many times. The V and J genes are TRBV6-5 and TRBJ2-3; D is uncertain. The V gene's germline CDR1 is MNHEY and CDR2 SVGAGI. The CDR3 consists of 15 residues. Trimming removed 6 bases from V and 0 bases from J, with 13 bases in between. The CDR3 coding sequence is TGTGCCAGCAGACCCCAGAGAGCTAGCACAGATACGCAGTATTTT. Protein product: CASRPQRASTDTQYF.

The chain couples TRBV5-6 to TRBJ2-7; 10 nucleotides match TRBD2. The CDR3 totals 16 residues. Germline CDR1 reads SGHDT; CDR2 reads YYEEEE. Trimming took 4 bases from V and 7 from J; bases not matched to a gene: 14. The CDR3 DNA reads TGTGCCAGCAGCCACGCGGCTAGCGGGAGTGTGTATGAGCAGTACTTC. Its protein product is CASSHAASGSVYEQYF. The full variable domain, in which reference TRBV5-6 and TRBJ2-7 provide the parts outside the CDR3, is DAGVTQSPTHLIKTRGQQVTLRCSPKSGHDTVSWYQQALGQGPQFIFQYYEEEERQRGNFPDRFSGHQFPNYSSELNVNALLLGDSALYLCASSHAASGSVYEQYFGPGTRLTVT.